Shown below are 18 T cell receptor beta chains from a single sample sequenced in a study of blood T cell repertoires in COVID-19. The data were produced by immunoSEQ multiplex PCR, yet TCRdb's version contains in-frame clones alone and is incomplete. The sample lists roughly 80,000 clones, around 90% occurring once. The sample consisted of peripheral blood. These receptors originate from a woman older than 75 with active or convalescent COVID-19.

This clone was picked up one time. V gene TRBV5-1 combines with J gene TRBJ2-5; D possibly corresponds to TRBD2 (7 bases). CDR3 length: 16 amino acids. V dropped 2 bases and J dropped 4 bases, with 18 bases sitting between them. The V gene's germline CDR1 is SGHRS and CDR2 YFSETQ. As DNA, the CDR3 is TGCGCCAGCAGCTTTGGGGCGGGGGCTGTTGTAGAGACCCAGTACTTC. It codes for CASSFGAGAVVETQYF.

The chain uses TRBV16 and TRBJ2-1, with 11 bases lining up with TRBD2. After removal of 0 bases from V and 2 bases from J, the junction contained 0 bases not matched to a gene. The CDR3 contains 16 residues. CDR1 and CDR2 (germline): KGHSY, FQNENV. Here the CDR3 reads CASSQSSGGAYNEQFF. DNA of the CDR3: TGTGCCAGCAGCCAATCTAGCGGGGGGGCCTACAATGAGCAGTTCTTC.

The chain joins TRBV6-5 to TRBJ1-2, with 9 positions matching TRBD1. J gave up 0 bases and V 5 bases, and 4 bases lay outside the gene matches. This CDR3 contains 15 residues. The germline gives CDR1 MNHEY, CDR2 SVGAGI. As DNA, the CDR3 is TGTGCCAGCAGTAACGACAGGGGGGCTAACTATGGCTACACCTTC. Translating gives CASSNDRGANYGYTF.

The chain carries TRBV2 and TRBJ1-1, with TRBD1 matching 8 bases. Germline CDR1 reads SNHLY; CDR2 reads FYNNEI. The CDR3 length is 14 residues. Trimming removed 8 bases from V and 5 bases from J; junction bases left unmatched: 10. For the CDR3, the DNA is TGTGCCAGCGAGGCAGGGGGCGTCAGGACTGAAGCTTTCTTT. This translates into CASEAGGVRTEAFF.

CDR3 loop: CASSPSTGSYEQYF. The DNA of the CDR3 is TGTGCCAGTAGTCCTTCGACAGGGTCCTACGAGCAGTACTTC. The chain joins TRBV19 to TRBJ2-7; TRBD1 aligns across 7 bases. Germline trimming cut 5 bases from V and 1 base from J; bases unmatched to any gene: 5. Germline values: CDR1 LNHDA, CDR2 SQIVND (reference sequence). The CDR3 is made up of 14 amino acids.

V gene TRBV6-4 combines with J gene TRBJ1-1; the match to TRBD1 covers 9 bases. V lost 6 bases to trimming and J lost 4 bases; unmatched junction nucleotides: 3. Germline CDR1 MRHNA, CDR2 SNTAGT. The CDR3 covers 13 residues. As DNA, the CDR3 is TGTGCCAGCAGAACGACAGGGGGCACTGAAGCTTTCTTT. This sequence encodes CASRTTGGTEAFF.

V gene TRBV7-8 combines with J gene TRBJ1-5, with 8 positions matching TRBD1. V lost 3 bases and J lost 6; bases outside the gene matches: 7. Germline CDR1 is SGHVS and CDR2 is FQNEAQ. CDR3 length equals 15 residues. This CDR3 is CASSFGQGLGQPQHF. CDR3 in DNA: TGTGCCAGCAGCTTTGGACAGGGCCTAGGTCAGCCCCAGCATTTT.

The chain has TRBV19 and TRBJ2-6, with D uncertain. V dropped 7 bases and J dropped 0 bases, with 16 bases sitting between them. This CDR3 is built from 17 residues. Germline V gives CDR1 LNHDA, CDR2 SQIVND (reference sequence). The chain's CDR3 is CASTPREQSSGANVLTF. The CDR3 DNA reads TGTGCCAGTACCCCTCGCGAACAGAGCTCTGGGGCCAACGTCCTGACTTTC. Looking up the rest from reference TRBV19 and TRBJ2-6 gives the full variable domain: DGGITQSPKYLFRKEGQNVTLSCEQNLNHDAMYWYRQDPGQGLRLIYYSQIVNDFQKGDIAEGYSVSREKKESFPLTVTSAQKNPTAFYLCASTPREQSSGANVLTFGAGSRLTVL.

V usage is TRBV3-1 (or the pseudogene TRBV3-2) and J usage is TRBJ2-3; D ambiguous. Germline loops: CDR1 LGHDT, CDR2 YNNKEL (reference sequence). The CDR3 length is 14 residues. Trimming cost V 3 bases and J 2 bases, with 9 bases left between them. The CDR3 is CASSHLSDTDTQYF. CDR3 DNA: TGTGCCAGCAGCCACCTTAGTGACACAGATACGCAGTATTTT.

The V gene is TRBV5-1, the J gene TRBJ2-3, with D possibly being TRBD2 (5 bases). Germline V CDR1 and CDR2: SGHRS, YFSETQ. The V end lost 7 bases, the J end lost 5 bases, and 5 bases lay between the germline ends. This CDR3 contains 10 residues. The CDR3, as DNA: TGCGCCAGCCGGGGAGATACGCAGTATTTT. It codes for CASRGDTQYF.

The chain joins TRBV1 to TRBJ2-1; no check of the table's D call, TRBD1, against the DNA was made. TRBV1 is a recognized pseudogene. The CDR3 sequence is 16 residues long. CDR3 sequence (DNA): TGCACCAGCAGCCCGGCGCGATCTCAGCCCCAGGATGAGCAGTTCTTC. Protein product: CTSSPARSQPQDEQFF.

CDR3 bases: TGTGCCACCCCCCGGGACAGGGGGCCGCGCAATGAGCAGTTCTTC. This sequence encodes CATPRDRGPRNEQFF. The chain employs TRBV2 and TRBJ2-1; 12 bases are shared with TRBD1. Trimming cost V 10 bases and J 6 bases; bases outside gene matches: 10. CDR1 and CDR2 from the germline V gene are SNHLY and FYNNEI. The CDR3 consists of 15 residues.

The chain joins TRBV6-2 or TRBV6-3 to TRBJ1-5, with D possibly matching TRBD1 (6 bases). This CDR3 is built from 15 residues. Germline CDR1 MNHEY, CDR2 SVGEGT. Trimming took 6 bases from V and 0 from J, leaving 12 bases between them. CDR3 sequence: CASSLQGPSNQPQHF. CDR3 nucleotide sequence: TGTGCCAGCAGCTTACAGGGACCTAGCAATCAGCCCCAGCATTTT.

This clone was recorded once. The rearrangement joins TRBV2 to TRBJ1-6, with a weak D call TRBD1 (6 bases). Germline values: CDR1 SNHLY, CDR2 FYNNEI. CDR3 length equals 17 residues. The ends were cut back, 9 bases at V and 0 bases at J, with 18 bases in the middle. CDR3: CARGGRDGSSYNSPLHF. CDR3 bases: TGTGCCAGAGGGGGAAGGGACGGCAGCTCCTATAATTCACCCCTCCACTTT.

In DNA form, the CDR3 reads TGTGCCAGCAGCTTGGGGCACCCGACCTTC. It specifies CASSLGHPTF. The rearrangement joins TRBV5-8 to TRBJ1-2; unclear D gene. There are 10 residues in the CDR3. V lost 0 bases, J lost 14 bases, and 8 bases lay in between. CDR1 is SGHTS, CDR2 YDEGEE, per germline.

This chain uses TRBV4-1 with TRBJ2-3, with TRBD2 as a possible D gene (6 bases). This CDR3 spans 16 amino acids. Germline V gene sequence: CDR1 MGHRA, CDR2 YSYEKL. The V and J ends lost 3 bases and 0 bases respectively, with 13 bases between them. The CDR3 loop reads CASSQKVAASTDTQYF. The DNA of the CDR3 is TGCGCCAGCAGCCAGAAGGTAGCGGCTAGCACAGATACGCAGTATTTT.

The genes are TRBV7-6 and TRBJ1-4; a weak D match, TRBD1 (5 bases). The CDR3 consists of 19 residues. With 5 bases removed from V and 2 bases from J, the gap between germline ends came to 24 bases. Germline CDR1 and CDR2: SGHVS and FNYEAQ. CDR3 sequence reads: CASSPGVSAFGGTNEKLFF. The CDR3 DNA follows: TGTGCCAGCAGCCCAGGCGTCTCAGCTTTCGGGGGGACTAATGAAAAACTGTTTTTT.

This chain connects TRBV6-5 to TRBJ1-1; no firm D call. There are 14 residues in the CDR3. The germline gives CDR1 MNHEY, CDR2 SVGAGI. The V end lost 4 bases, the J end lost 1 base, and 10 bases lay between the germline ends. This CDR3 is CASSSRTKNTEAFF. In DNA, the CDR3 is TGTGCCAGCAGTTCCAGAACAAAGAACACTGAAGCTTTCTTT.